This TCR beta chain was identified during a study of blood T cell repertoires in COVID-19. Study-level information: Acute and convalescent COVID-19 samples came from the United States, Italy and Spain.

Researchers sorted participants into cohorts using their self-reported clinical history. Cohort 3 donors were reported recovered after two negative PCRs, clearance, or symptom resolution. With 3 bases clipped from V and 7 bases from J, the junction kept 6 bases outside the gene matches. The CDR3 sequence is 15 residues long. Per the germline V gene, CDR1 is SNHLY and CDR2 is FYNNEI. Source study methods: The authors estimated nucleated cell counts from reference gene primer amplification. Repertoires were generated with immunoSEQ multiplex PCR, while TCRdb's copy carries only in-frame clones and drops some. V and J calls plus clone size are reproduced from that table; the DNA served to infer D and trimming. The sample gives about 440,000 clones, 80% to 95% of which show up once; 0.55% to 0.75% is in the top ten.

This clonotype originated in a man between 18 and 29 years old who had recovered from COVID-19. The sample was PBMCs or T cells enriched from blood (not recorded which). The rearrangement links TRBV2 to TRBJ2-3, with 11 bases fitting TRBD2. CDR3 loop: CASSDSLAGGNTQYF. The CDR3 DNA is TGTGCCAGCAGTGACAGTCTAGCGGGAGGAAATACGCAGTATTTT.